Each of the 29 T cell receptor beta chains below was sequenced from the same sample in a study of blood T cell repertoires in COVID-19. Repertoires were generated with immunoSEQ multiplex PCR, while TCRdb's copy carries only in-frame clones and drops some. The sample contains some 87,000 clones, around 88% of which appear only once. Sequencing was performed on peripheral blood. The receptors here all came from an elderly man with active or convalescent COVID-19.

This clone was counted once. The genes are TRBV5-4 and TRBJ1-2, with 9 positions matching TRBD1. With 2 bases clipped from V and 2 bases from J, the junction kept 7 bases outside the gene matches. Germline V CDR1 and CDR2: SGHNT, YYREEE (reference sequence). There are 16 residues in the CDR3. The CDR3 nucleotides read TGTGCCAGCAGCTTAGCCCGACAGGGGGGAAACTATGGCTACACCTTC. Protein: CASSLARQGGNYGYTF.

The rearrangement uses TRBV11-2 and TRBJ1-1; D unclear. The ends were cut back, 1 base at V and 8 bases at J, with 5 bases in the middle. The length of the CDR3 is 11 residues. Germline V CDR1 and CDR2: SGHAT, FQNNGV. The CDR3 protein is CASSLAREAFF. The CDR3 bases are TGTGCCAGCAGCTTAGCCAGGGAAGCTTTCTTT.

The rearrangement links TRBV27 to TRBJ1-5; D possibly corresponds to TRBD1 (5 bases). Trimming pared 3 bases from V and 1 base from J, leaving 7 bases between. The CDR3 is 14 residues long. The germline CDR1 and CDR2 sequences are MNHEY and SMNVEV (reference sequence). CDR3 in amino acids: CASSLGGSNQPQHF. Written as DNA, the CDR3 is TGTGCCAGCAGTTTGGGGGGAAGCAATCAGCCCCAGCATTTT.

The chain has TRBV5-1 and TRBJ2-3, with D unresolved. V was cut by 2 bases and J by 0 bases, with 10 bases left in between. The CDR3 sequence is 15 residues long. Per germline, CDR1 SGHRS and CDR2 YFSETQ. CDR3 nucleotides: TGCGCCAGCAGCTTAACGGGTGGAAGCACAGATACGCAGTATTTT. Protein: CASSLTGGSTDTQYF.

The chain links TRBV18 to TRBJ1-1; no firm D call. This CDR3 has 16 amino acids. Germline assignment: CDR1 KGHSH and CDR2 LQKENI. V lost 3 bases and J 2 bases, leaving 16 bases between the germline ends. The DNA for the CDR3 is TGTGCCAGCTCACCCACAACGGGAATTTCAAACACTGAAGCTTTCTTT. Translation gives CASSPTTGISNTEAFF.

Comment on this clone: At one end the junction does not follow the germline gene, possibly because of a read error. The chain carries TRBV7-7 and TRBJ2-3; 10 positions match TRBD1. In germline, CDR1 is SSHAT, CDR2 FNYEAQ (reference sequence). CDR3 length equals 15 residues. The CDR3 coding sequence is TGTGCTAGCAGCCCAGGGGGACAGGGGAAAGATACGCAGTATTTT. It translates to CASSPGGQGKDTQYF.

The chain links TRBV6-2 or TRBV6-3 to TRBJ1-6; 10 nucleotides agree with TRBD1. V was pared by 6 bases and J by 4 bases, with 12 bases of the junction left unmatched. The germline CDR1 and CDR2 sequences are MNHEY and SVGEGT. The CDR3 consists of 18 residues. The CDR3 spells CASSPMYDRGLYNSPLHF. DNA of the CDR3: TGTGCCAGCAGCCCTATGTATGACAGGGGGCTTTATAATTCACCCCTCCACTTT.

The CDR3 DNA follows: TGTGCCAGCAGTTTATCGGCGGGACAGGGAAATTCACCCCTCCACTTT. Its protein is CASSLSAGQGNSPLHF. The rearrangement links TRBV27 to TRBJ1-6, with 9 bases lining up with TRBD1. This CDR3 spans 16 amino acids. Germline CDR1 MNHEY, CDR2 SMNVEV (reference sequence). The junction had 4 bases not matched to a gene; V was cut back by 0 bases and J by 7 bases.

In its sample, this clone was seen once. The chain has TRBV5-1 and TRBJ2-5; 9 bases map to TRBD2. CDR1 SGHRS and CDR2 YFSETQ come from the germline V gene. V lost 3 bases to trimming and J lost 4 bases; unmatched junction nucleotides: 10. CDR3 size: 16 residues. The CDR3 sequence: CASSYLSGRWGETQYF. For the CDR3, the DNA is TGCGCCAGCAGCTACCTTAGCGGGAGATGGGGAGAGACCCAGTACTTC.

The chain employs TRBV29-1 and TRBJ1-4; TRBD1 might be the D (5 bases). The length of the CDR3 is 11 residues. V shed 7 bases and J shed 11 bases, with 14 bases lying between them. From germline, CDR1 is SQVTM and CDR2 ANQGSEA. The CDR3 region is CSGEQGMKLFF. The CDR3 DNA reads TGCAGCGGCGAGCAGGGAATGAAACTGTTTTTT.

The rearrangement uses TRBV4-3 and TRBJ2-7, with 7 positions matching TRBD2. This CDR3 has 16 residues. Per the germline V gene, CDR1 is LGHNA and CDR2 is YSLEER. V gave up 3 bases and J gave up 4 bases; unmatched junction bases: 12. CDR3 bases: TGCGCCAGCAGCCAGGGAACCGGAGCGGGACGTTACGAGCAGTACTTC. It yields the protein CASSQGTGAGRYEQYF.

The chain has TRBV18 and TRBJ1-4, with no clear D. Germline CDR1 and CDR2: KGHSH and LQKENI. The CDR3 loop spans 13 amino acids. Trimming took off 1 base at V and 8 bases at J, with 8 bases between the two ends. CDR3 sequence reads: CASSPRAGEKLFF. The CDR3 nucleotides are TGTGCCAGCTCACCACGAGCGGGAGAAAAACTGTTTTTT.

This clone was detected a few times. J is TRBJ1-6 and V is TRBV4-2; possible D gene TRBD1, 6 bases. The germline CDR1 and CDR2 sequences are LGHNA and YNFKEQ. Trimming took 4 bases from V and 5 from J, leaving 21 bases between them. The length of the CDR3 is 18 residues. This chain's CDR3 is CASSRPIPGQTNNSPLHF. CDR3 DNA sequence: TGTGCCAGCAGCCGCCCGATTCCAGGACAGACAAATAATTCACCCCTCCACTTT.

V gene TRBV19 combines with J gene TRBJ1-1; unclear D gene. The CDR3 has 14 amino acids. The V end lost 8 bases, the J end lost 5 bases, and 18 bases lay between the germline ends. In germline, CDR1 is LNHDA, CDR2 SQIVND (reference sequence). The CDR3 DNA reads as TGTGCCAGTTTGAAGAGGGAGACCGCGACTGAAGCTTTCTTT. It yields the protein CASLKRETATEAFF.

This sequence joins TRBV5-1 and TRBJ2-7; 7 nucleotides agree with TRBD2. This CDR3 has 16 residues. V trimming: 0 bases; J trimming: 4 bases; junction bases outside the gene matches: 10. Germline V gene lookup returns CDR1 SGHRS and CDR2 YFSETQ. The CDR3, as DNA: TGCGCCAGCAGCTTGGTGTTAGGCGGGGGTACGTACGAGCAGTACTTC. Encoded protein: CASSLVLGGGTYEQYF.

This chain uses TRBV29-1 with TRBJ1-1; D perhaps matches TRBD1 (6 bases). Germline V gene lookup returns CDR1 SQVTM and CDR2 ANQGSEA. The CDR3 runs 11 residues. V was clipped by 6 bases and J by 8 bases, with 13 bases between them. This CDR3 is CSVSNREEAFF. The CDR3 DNA sequence: TGCAGCGTCTCTAACAGGGAGGAAGCTTTCTTT.

CDR3 sequence: CASSYSGAGGYTF. In nucleotides, the CDR3 is TGTGCCAGCAGTTACAGCGGGGCCGGGGGCTACACCTTC. The chain uses TRBV6-5 and TRBJ1-2; a weak D match, TRBD1 (5 bases). Trimming cost V 2 bases and J 8 bases, with 12 bases left between them. The CDR3 sequence is 13 residues long. Germline loops: CDR1 MNHEY, CDR2 SVGAGI.

The chain employs TRBV11-3 and TRBJ2-1; a possible D gene is TRBD2 (5 bases). Trimming cost V 0 bases and J 3 bases, with 12 bases left between them. Germline values: CDR1 SGHNT, CDR2 YENEEA. The CDR3 spans 16 residues. The CDR3 bases are TGTGCCAGCAGCTTAGATTCCAGCGGAGACTACAATGAGCAGTTCTTC. It codes for CASSLDSSGDYNEQFF.

The chain carries TRBV30 and TRBJ2-3; tentative D call: TRBD2 (5 bases). There are 14 residues in the CDR3. Trimming stripped 2 bases from V and 0 bases from J, with 9 bases between. Germline V gives CDR1 GTSNPN, CDR2 SVGIG (reference sequence). CDR3 protein: CAWSPGFSTDTQYF. The DNA for the CDR3 is TGTGCCTGGAGTCCGGGGTTTAGCACAGATACGCAGTATTTT.

The chain recombines TRBV5-6 with TRBJ1-6; 7 nucleotides agree with TRBD1. Germline V gives CDR1 SGHDT, CDR2 YYEEEE. CDR3 length: 13 amino acids. Trimming cost V 7 bases and J 6 bases; bases outside gene matches: 4. The CDR3, as DNA: TGTGCCAGCCGGACAGGTTTTAATTCACCCCTCCACTTT. It codes for CASRTGFNSPLHF.

This rearrangement joins TRBV18 to TRBJ1-4; perhaps TRBD1 as D (5 bases). Trimming stripped 3 bases from V and 0 bases from J, with 11 bases between. Germline CDR1 is KGHSH and CDR2 is LQKENI. The CDR3 is 16 amino acids. The CDR3 sequence is CASSPAGHATNEKLFF. The CDR3 bases are TGTGCCAGCTCACCTGCAGGGCATGCAACTAATGAAAAACTGTTTTTT. The complete variable domain, with remaining parts taken from reference TRBV18 and TRBJ1-4, reads NAGVMQNPRHLVRRRGQEARLRCSPMKGHSHVYWYRQLPEEGLKFMVYLQKENIIDESGMPKERFSAEFPKEGPSILRIQQVVRGDSAAYFCASSPAGHATNEKLFFGSGTQLSVL.

This clone has just a few counts. The rearrangement uses TRBV11-2 and TRBJ1-2; D ambiguous. Germline V gene lookup returns CDR1 SGHAT and CDR2 FQNNGV. The CDR3 totals 15 residues. The germline V and J ends were trimmed by 5 bases and 2 bases, with 15 bases remaining between them. DNA of the CDR3: TGTGCCAGCAGCCCGGTGGCGGGAATCAACTATGGCTACACCTTC. Its translation: CASSPVAGINYGYTF.

This clone appeared a single time. V usage is TRBV9 and J usage is TRBJ1-1, with TRBD1 matching 8 bases. Germline trimming cut 0 bases from V and 3 bases from J; bases unmatched to any gene: 4. The germline gives CDR1 SGDLS, CDR2 YYNGEE. CDR3 length: 15 amino acids. The CDR3 spells CASSVDQGAYTEAFF. The CDR3 DNA sequence: TGTGCCAGCAGCGTAGATCAGGGGGCCTACACTGAAGCTTTCTTT.

The gene calls are TRBV19 and TRBJ1-1; 9 bases are shared with TRBD1. Germline V gene sequence: CDR1 LNHDA, CDR2 SQIVND (reference sequence). V lost 4 bases, J lost 3 bases, and 0 bases stayed unmatched. The CDR3 is 13 residues long. DNA of the CDR3: TGTGCCAGTAGTAGGACAGGGGACACTGAAGCTTTCTTT. This encodes CASSRTGDTEAFF.

V and J are TRBV7-8 and TRBJ1-5; TRBD1 agrees at 10 bases. After removal of 5 bases from V and 2 bases from J, the junction contained 6 bases not matched to a gene. Looked up from germline, CDR1 is SGHVS and CDR2 is FQNEAQ. The CDR3 runs 16 residues. The CDR3 coding sequence is TGTGCCAGCAGCCAGGGACAGGGGACGGGCAATCAGCCCCAGCATTTT. Residues: CASSQGQGTGNQPQHF.

V and J are TRBV19 and TRBJ2-3, with 12 bases fitting TRBD2. Germline V lookup: CDR1 LNHDA, CDR2 SQIVND (reference sequence). V lost 4 bases to trimming and J lost 3 bases; unmatched junction nucleotides: 5. The CDR3 is 16 amino acids. The CDR3 sequence is CASSSSSGRVTDTQYF. The CDR3 DNA reads TGTGCCAGTAGTAGCTCTAGCGGGAGGGTGACAGATACGCAGTATTTT. Full variable domain (outside the CDR3, taken from reference TRBV19 and TRBJ2-3): DGGITQSPKYLFRKEGQNVTLSCEQNLNHDAMYWYRQDPGQGLRLIYYSQIVNDFQKGDIAEGYSVSREKKESFPLTVTSAQKNPTAFYLCASSSSSGRVTDTQYFGPGTRLTVL.

The rearrangement links TRBV5-5 to TRBJ1-4; D unclear. Looked up from germline, CDR1 is SGHKS and CDR2 is YYEKEE (reference sequence). The CDR3 is made up of 13 amino acids. The ends were cut back, 4 bases at V and 6 bases at J, with 10 bases in the middle. The CDR3, as DNA: TGTGCCAGCAGCCCGCACGGGGATGAAAAACTGTTTTTT. Its protein product is CASSPHGDEKLFF.

This clone was seen a handful of times. The V call is TRBV7-2, the J call TRBJ1-2; 7 bases match TRBD1. With V trimmed by 5 bases and J by 8 bases, 14 bases remained unmatched. The germline V gene has CDR1 SGHTA and CDR2 FQGNSA. The CDR3 is 15 amino acids. The CDR3 reads CASSLGQTKSGGYTF. In DNA form, the CDR3 reads TGTGCCAGCAGCCTGGGACAGACCAAAAGCGGGGGCTACACCTTC.

The chain links TRBV27 to TRBJ2-3; possibly TRBD1 for D (6 bases). The CDR3 sequence is 15 residues long. The V and J ends lost 3 bases and 6 bases respectively, with 16 bases between them. CDR1 MNHEY and CDR2 SMNVEV come from the germline V gene (reference sequence). The CDR3 region is CASSLERRRGDTQYF. The CDR3 nucleotides are TGTGCCAGCAGTTTGGAGCGGAGAAGGGGGGATACGCAGTATTTT.